Below are 26 T cell receptor beta chains sequenced from a single sample in a study of blood T cell repertoires in COVID-19. The method was immunoSEQ multiplex PCR; TCRdb's version includes in-frame clones alone and lacks a portion of them. Among roughly 100,000 clones listed, just under 95% were seen once. The specimen was peripheral blood. The receptors come from a woman between 50 and 59 years old with COVID-19, enrolled during active disease.

This clone was seen once. The rearrangement joins TRBV10-1 to TRBJ1-2, with no clear D. V lost 8 bases to trimming and J lost 0 bases, with 10 bases between them. The CDR3 contains 13 residues. Germline assignment: CDR1 WNHNN and CDR2 SYGVQD (reference sequence). The CDR3 is CASAAEPNYGYTF. Written as DNA, the CDR3 is TGCGCCAGCGCCGCGGAGCCTAACTATGGCTACACCTTC.

The V and J genes are TRBV5-3 and TRBJ1-6; TRBD1 matches 9 bases. TRBV5-3 carries the ORF label, with uncertain function. V shed 5 bases and J 10 bases; nucleotides not matched to a gene: 10. The CDR3 is 15 residues long. CDR3 DNA sequence: TGTGCCAGAAGTCTCCAACAGGGGGCAGGGTCACCCCTCCACTTT. Amino acids: CARSLQQGAGSPLHF.

The chain employs TRBV7-2 and TRBJ2-7, with a possible D match to TRBD1 (5 bases). The length of the CDR3 is 16 residues. Germline values: CDR1 SGHTA, CDR2 FQGNSA. V was shortened by 1 base and J by 0 bases, with 13 bases between the two germline ends. The CDR3 coding sequence is TGTGCCAGCAGCTTAGACCTTCGACAGATCTCCTACGAGCAGTACTTC. It is translated as CASSLDLRQISYEQYF.

This chain uses TRBV10-1 with TRBJ1-2; 8 bases agree with TRBD1. CDR1 and CDR2 from the germline V gene are WNHNN and SYGVQD (reference sequence). The V segment lost 10 bases and the J segment 4 bases; nucleotides outside the gene matches: 8. The length of the CDR3 is 13 residues. The CDR3 coding sequence is TGCGCCACCTCCACAGGGGGAAGCTATGGCTACACCTTC. This codes for CATSTGGSYGYTF.

V and J are TRBV7-2 and TRBJ2-2, with a tentative D call TRBD2 (6 bases). Trimming left V 6 bases short and J 0 bases short, with 14 bases between. Per germline, CDR1 SGHTA and CDR2 FQGNSA. This CDR3 comprises 16 residues. The CDR3 reads CASRPFAGSNTGELFF. In nucleotides, the CDR3 is TGTGCCAGCAGGCCGTTTGCGGGGTCGAACACCGGGGAGCTGTTTTTT.

The V and J genes are TRBV5-4 and TRBJ2-1; D is undetermined. V gave up 2 bases and J gave up 7 bases, with 10 bases separating them. The CDR3 loop spans 13 amino acids. CDR1 and CDR2 from the germline V gene are SGHNT and YYREEE (reference sequence). CDR3 amino acids: CASSLQSGNEQFF. The DNA of the CDR3 is TGTGCCAGCAGCTTACAGTCTGGTAATGAGCAGTTCTTC.

The table lists this clone with a count of one. This chain connects TRBV2 to TRBJ1-6, with TRBD1 matching 8 bases. The germline gives CDR1 SNHLY, CDR2 FYNNEI. Unmatched junction bases numbered 2, after V lost 3 bases and J lost 7 bases. This CDR3 comprises 14 residues. CDR3 nucleotide sequence: TGTGCCAGCAGTGATGACAGGGGAAATTCACCCCTCCACTTT. This translates into CASSDDRGNSPLHF.

The chain couples TRBV7-8 to TRBJ2-3; 9 nucleotides align to TRBD2. Per germline, CDR1 SGHVS and CDR2 FQNEAQ. The CDR3 has 16 amino acids. After removal of 5 bases from V and 2 bases from J, the junction contained 8 bases not matched to a gene. The CDR3 loop is CASSALAGAFTDTQYF. In nucleotides, the CDR3 is TGTGCCAGCAGCGCGTTAGCGGGGGCCTTCACAGATACGCAGTATTTT.

This chain joins TRBV2 and TRBJ1-2, with 9 nucleotides matching TRBD1. Germline CDR1 and CDR2: SNHLY and FYNNEI. This CDR3 is 14 amino acids long. J lost 0 bases, V lost 6 bases, and 2 bases had no gene match. CDR3 DNA sequence: TGTGCCAGCAGGACAGGGGGAGCTAACTATGGCTACACCTTC. As protein: CASRTGGANYGYTF.

The chain uses TRBV5-1 and TRBJ2-3, with TRBD1 as a possible D gene (6 bases). This CDR3 is 17 amino acids long. With 4 bases removed from V and 1 base from J, the gap between germline ends came to 19 bases. Germline CDR1 is SGHRS and CDR2 is YFSETQ. The CDR3 here is CASSEVTGHPRTDTQYF. CDR3 sequence (DNA): TGCGCCAGCAGCGAGGTTACGGGACACCCCCGCACAGATACGCAGTATTTT.

This chain links TRBV28 with TRBJ2-2, with TRBD1 as a possible D gene (6 bases). CDR1 and CDR2 (germline): MDHEN, SYDVKM. V was clipped by 3 bases and J by 6 bases, with 11 bases between them. The CDR3 sequence is 14 residues long. CDR3 sequence (DNA): TGTGCCAGCAGTTTTGGGCAGGGGTCCGGGGAGCTGTTTTTT. Translation gives CASSFGQGSGELFF.

The gene calls are TRBV28 and TRBJ2-2; TRBD1 agrees at 7 bases. Trimming cost V 8 bases and J 1 base; bases outside gene matches: 4. There are 14 residues in the CDR3. Germline CDR1 and CDR2: MDHEN and SYDVKM. CDR3 amino acids: CASGRQGNTGELFF. CDR3 bases: TGTGCCAGCGGAAGACAGGGGAACACCGGGGAGCTGTTTTTT.

The V and J genes are TRBV20-1 and TRBJ1-5; TRBD1 might be the D (6 bases). This CDR3 contains 15 residues. The V gene's germline CDR1 is DFQATT and CDR2 SNEGSKA (reference sequence). V lost 3 bases, J lost 0 bases, and 12 bases lay in between. The CDR3 DNA is TGCAGTGCTAGTTTTTCAGGGGTTAGCAATCAGCCCCAGCATTTT. It codes for CSASFSGVSNQPQHF.

The J gene is TRBJ1-2, the V gene TRBV19; 8 bases agree with TRBD1. Germline loops: CDR1 LNHDA, CDR2 SQIVND (reference sequence). This CDR3 spans 16 amino acids. With V trimmed by 5 bases and J by 7 bases, 15 bases remained unmatched. The DNA of the CDR3 is TGTGCCAGTAGTCCCCCAGGGACAGGATCCAACGGTGGCTACACCTTC. Translation: CASSPPGTGSNGGYTF.

J is TRBJ2-1 and V is TRBV11-2; weak D call: TRBD1 (6 bases). Germline V gene sequence: CDR1 SGHAT, CDR2 FQNNGV. The ends were cut back, 2 bases at V and 0 bases at J, with 11 bases in the middle. This CDR3 region has 16 residues. CDR3 loop: CASSLNRDTSYNEQFF. The CDR3 DNA sequence: TGTGCCAGCAGCTTAAACCGGGACACCTCCTACAATGAGCAGTTCTTC. Variable domain in full (rest from reference TRBV11-2 and TRBJ2-1): EAGVAQSPRYKIIEKRQSVAFWCNPISGHATLYWYQQILGQGPKLLIQFQNNGVVDDSQLPKDRFSAERLKGVDSTLKIQPAKLEDSAVYLCASSLNRDTSYNEQFFGPGTRLTVL.

The chain is built from TRBV19 and TRBJ1-1; TRBD1 aligns across 7 bases. V lost 5 bases and J lost 5; bases outside the gene matches: 5. Germline lookup yields CDR1 LNHDA and CDR2 SQIVND (reference sequence). This CDR3 is 13 amino acids long. The CDR3 region has the DNA TGTGCCAGTAGTTCCCAGGGGGGAACTGAAGCTTTCTTT. This gives the protein CASSSQGGTEAFF.

This chain connects TRBV5-1 to TRBJ2-2; 9 bases line up with TRBD1. Germline V lookup: CDR1 SGHRS, CDR2 YFSETQ. The CDR3 extends over 17 amino acids. With 3 bases clipped from V and 3 bases from J, the junction kept 9 bases outside the gene matches. The CDR3 DNA reads TGCGCCAGCAGCTCGGGACAGGGACCGGGGTACACCGGGGAGCTGTTTTTT. Encoded protein: CASSSGQGPGYTGELFF.

The V and J genes are TRBV7-8 and TRBJ2-7, with TRBD2 as a possible D gene (6 bases). V was cut by 0 bases and J by 4 bases, with 16 bases left in between. The CDR3 runs 16 residues. The germline gives CDR1 SGHVS, CDR2 FQNEAQ. CDR3 sequence (DNA): TGTGCCAGCAGCTTAGCGAGCGCGGGGCAGCCTTACGAGCAGTACTTC. This translates into CASSLASAGQPYEQYF.

This clone was detected only once. One junction end disagrees with the germline gene, perhaps due to a read error. V is TRBV20-1 and J is TRBJ2-1, with D possibly being TRBD1 (6 bases). The CDR3 is 9 residues long. CDR1 is DFQATT and CDR2 is SNEGSKA in the germline V gene (reference sequence). The CDR3: CSPGHELFF. The CDR3 bases are TGCAGTCCGGGACATGAGCTGTTCTTC.

V gene TRBV30 combines with J gene TRBJ1-5, with a weak D call TRBD1 (6 bases). The CDR3 has 12 residues. Germline CDR1 is GTSNPN and CDR2 is SVGIG (reference sequence). V was clipped by 4 bases and J by 4 bases, with 8 bases between them. CDR3 residues: CAWTGENQPQHF. CDR3 nucleotide sequence: TGTGCCTGGACAGGGGAGAATCAGCCCCAGCATTTT.

This clone was found a few times. Other DNA sequences of this sample code for an identical CDR3. The chain joins TRBV19 to TRBJ1-2, with a possible D match to TRBD1 (6 bases). V dropped 5 bases and J dropped 0 bases, with 10 bases sitting between them. CDR1 and CDR2 from the germline V gene are LNHDA and SQIVND (reference sequence). The CDR3 spans 14 residues. CDR3 region: CASSVQGPNYGYTF. The CDR3, as DNA: TGTGCCAGTAGTGTACAGGGTCCTAACTATGGCTACACCTTC.

V is TRBV20-1 and J is TRBJ1-5; D perhaps matches TRBD1 (5 bases). V gave up 3 bases and J gave up 1 base, with 10 bases separating them. CDR1 and CDR2 from the germline V gene are DFQATT and SNEGSKA (reference sequence). This CDR3 is built from 14 residues. CDR3 loop: CSASTDRSNQPQHF. DNA of the CDR3: TGCAGTGCTAGTACCGACAGAAGCAATCAGCCCCAGCATTTT.

J is TRBJ1-5 and V is TRBV7-2; D possibly corresponds to TRBD1 (6 bases). CDR1 is SGHTA and CDR2 is FQGNSA in the germline V gene. There are 14 residues in the CDR3. V gave up 5 bases and J gave up 1 base, with 9 bases separating them. CDR3 loop: CASSLGQSNQPQHF. CDR3 sequence (DNA): TGTGCCAGCAGCCTCGGACAGAGCAATCAGCCCCAGCATTTT. Based on the CDR3 plus reference TRBV7-2 and TRBJ1-5, the full variable domain is GAGVSQSPSNKVTEKGKDVELRCDPISGHTALYWYRQSLGQGLEFLIYFQGNSAPDKSGLPSDRFSAERTGGSVSTLTIQRTQQEDSAVYLCASSLGQSNQPQHFGDGTRLSIL.

The sample holds a few counts of this clone. The V and J genes are TRBV7-9 and TRBJ1-2, with TRBD1 matching 12 bases. Per the germline V gene, CDR1 is SEHNR and CDR2 is FQNEAQ (reference sequence). Trimming cost V 3 bases and J 3 bases; bases outside gene matches: 5. The CDR3 is 16 residues long. DNA of the CDR3: TGTGCCAGCAGCTTTATCCGGGACAGGGGGCACTATGGCTACACCTTC. It codes for CASSFIRDRGHYGYTF.

This clone came up a few times. The chain couples TRBV20-1 to TRBJ2-7, with TRBD1 as a possible D gene (5 bases). Trimming pared 3 bases from V and 2 bases from J, leaving 14 bases between. Germline V lookup: CDR1 DFQATT, CDR2 SNEGSKA (reference sequence). The CDR3 extends over 14 amino acids. The DNA for the CDR3 is TGCAGTGCTAGTAGGGGCAGGTTAACCTACGAGCAGTACTTC. Translation gives CSASRGRLTYEQYF.

The V gene is TRBV3-1 (or the pseudogene TRBV3-2), the J gene TRBJ1-3, with 9 bases that match TRBD1. V shed 6 bases and J 1 base; nucleotides not matched to a gene: 10. The CDR3 has 17 residues. Looked up from germline, CDR1 is LGHDT and CDR2 is YNNKEL (reference sequence). CDR3: CASRPTGGAGSGNTIYF. In DNA form, the CDR3 reads TGTGCCAGCAGGCCTACAGGGGGCGCAGGGTCTGGAAACACCATATATTTT.